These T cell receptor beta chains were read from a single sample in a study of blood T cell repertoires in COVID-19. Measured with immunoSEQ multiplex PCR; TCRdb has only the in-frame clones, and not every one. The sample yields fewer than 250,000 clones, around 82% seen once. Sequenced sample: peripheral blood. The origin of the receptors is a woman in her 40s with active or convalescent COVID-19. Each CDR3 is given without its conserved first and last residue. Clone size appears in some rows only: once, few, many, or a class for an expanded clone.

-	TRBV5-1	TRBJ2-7	ASSLAGTASYEQY
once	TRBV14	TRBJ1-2	ASSQVEGRYGYT
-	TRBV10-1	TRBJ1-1	ASSEREGVPVNTEAF
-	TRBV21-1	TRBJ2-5	ASSKLPSGREQETQY
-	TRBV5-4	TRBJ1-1	ASSTGTGNTEAF
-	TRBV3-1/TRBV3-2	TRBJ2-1	ASSLGLAASGQF
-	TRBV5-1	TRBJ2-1	ASSLGQSSYNEQF
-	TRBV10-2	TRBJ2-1	ASGGSGLGNEQF
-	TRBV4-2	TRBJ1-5	ASSPSGADQPQH
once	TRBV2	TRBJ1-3	ASRGGGRGSGNTIY
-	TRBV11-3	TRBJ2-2	ASSQDGWTNTGELF
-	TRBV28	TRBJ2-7	ASSATDRDLSYEQY
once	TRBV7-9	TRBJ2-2	ARGTGPNTGELF
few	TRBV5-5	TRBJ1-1	ASSRPGTGTTEAF
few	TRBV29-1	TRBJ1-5	SVAGDLGGSQPQH
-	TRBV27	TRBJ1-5	ASSDRVGNQPQH
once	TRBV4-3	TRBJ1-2	ASSQVYGNADNNYGYT
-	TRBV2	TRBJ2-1	ASSGLSSYNEQF
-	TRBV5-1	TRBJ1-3	ASSAGQAGSGNTIY
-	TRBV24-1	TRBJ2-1	ATSDSTSGSSYNEQF
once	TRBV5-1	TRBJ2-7	ASSLSTEWEQY
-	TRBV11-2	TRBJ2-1	ASITGTGNNEQF
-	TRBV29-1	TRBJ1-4	SVRTAGAGYGEKLF
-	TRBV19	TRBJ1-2	ASSIDAGYYGYT
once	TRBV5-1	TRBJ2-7	ASSFTDRLNYEQY
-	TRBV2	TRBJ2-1	ASSERVHSYNEQF
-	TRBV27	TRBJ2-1	ASSFVGEQF
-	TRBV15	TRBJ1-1	ATSRDRNTEAF
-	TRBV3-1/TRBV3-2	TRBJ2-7	ASSPSGSFDEQY
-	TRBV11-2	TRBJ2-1	ASSPGTPSRQF
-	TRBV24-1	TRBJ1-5	ARRTGTQPQH
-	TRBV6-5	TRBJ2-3	ASSYYSPATDTQY
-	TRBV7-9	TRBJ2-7	ASSLTGTGELGQY
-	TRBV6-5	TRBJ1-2	ATQDGSYGYT
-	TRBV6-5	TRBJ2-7	ASSLDRGTYEQY
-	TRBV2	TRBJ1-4	ASKDPRRGYEKLF
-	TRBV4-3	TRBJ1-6	ASSQDTGQGNSPLH
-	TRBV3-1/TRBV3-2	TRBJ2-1	ASSQHLSRELYNEQF
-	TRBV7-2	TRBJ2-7	ASSFQTGANYEQY
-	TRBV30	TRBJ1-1	AWSANSNTEAF
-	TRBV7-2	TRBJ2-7	ASSFSFRAGASYEQY
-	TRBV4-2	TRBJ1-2	ASSQDLNGQGADT
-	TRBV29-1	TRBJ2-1	SVEDLFGTEGYNEQF
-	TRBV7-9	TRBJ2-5	ASSPRGLANEETQY
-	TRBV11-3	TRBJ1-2	ASSYRTGARGYT
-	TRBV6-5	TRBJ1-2	AIGQGYYGYT
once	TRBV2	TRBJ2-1	ASSVISNEQF
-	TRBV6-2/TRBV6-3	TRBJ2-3	ASSLPYGATDTQY
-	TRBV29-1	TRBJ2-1	SVEKGAGLYNEQF
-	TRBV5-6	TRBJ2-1	ASSLSSGTSQF
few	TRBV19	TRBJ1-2	ASNLNRYYGYT
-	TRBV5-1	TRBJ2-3	ASSPGVAPSTDTQY
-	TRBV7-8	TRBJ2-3	ASSLVSGRGGTDTQY